This T cell receptor beta chain was profiled in a study of T cell changes during pregnancy in multiple sclerosis. Sequencing used immunoSEQ multiplex PCR; TCRdb keeps in-frame clones, though not all of them. The sample has 95,000 to 110,000 clones; about 91% are singletons. CDR1 LGHNA and CDR2 YSLEER come from the germline V gene. The CDR3 contains 18 residues. Germline trimming cut 1 base from V and 2 bases from J; bases unmatched to any gene: 5. J is TRBJ2-6 and V is TRBV4-3; 10 nucleotides line up with TRBD1. This receptor was identified in a female donor with multiple sclerosis, enrolled in a pregnancy study. The source was peripheral blood, collected after pregnancy. The DNA of the CDR3 is TGCGCCAGCAGCCAAGTGACAGGGGGCATGACTGGGGCCAACGTCCTGACTTTC. It encodes CASSQVTGGMTGANVLTF.